The 14 T cell receptor beta chains in this list originate from one sample, sequenced in a study of blood T cell repertoires in COVID-19. Method: immunoSEQ multiplex PCR; TCRdb's copy keeps in-frame clones and lacks some. The data contain fewer than 350,000 clones, roughly 88% of them singletons. The sample was peripheral blood. Receptors were obtained from a woman aged 25 to 39 with COVID-19, enrolled during active disease.

This clone has more than one count but fewer than ten. The rearrangement uses TRBV10-2 and TRBJ1-1; no clear D. Trimming stripped 2 bases from V and 7 bases from J, with 5 bases between. The CDR3 has 11 amino acids. Germline V gene data show CDR1 as WSHSY and CDR2 as SAAADI. DNA of the CDR3: TGCGCCAGCAGTGAGGCGGGTGAAGCTTTCTTT. It codes for CASSEAGEAFF.

This chain connects TRBV19 to TRBJ2-5; 11 nucleotides agree with TRBD2. Germline lookup yields CDR1 LNHDA and CDR2 SQIVND (reference sequence). The trim removed 5 bases at V and 4 bases at J, leaving 6 bases unmatched. The CDR3 sequence is 15 residues long. This CDR3 is CASSVSGGERETQYF. CDR3 nucleotides: TGTGCCAGTAGTGTTAGCGGGGGGGAGAGAGAGACCCAGTACTTC.

In DNA, the CDR3 is TGTGCCAGCAGTTTCCTAACCGGGACTAGCGGGGGGGCCACAGATACGCAGTATTTT. This translates into CASSFLTGTSGGATDTQYF. V is TRBV28 and J is TRBJ2-3; TRBD2 aligns across 16 bases. The CDR3 is 19 residues long. V lost 3 bases to trimming and J lost 2 bases; unmatched junction nucleotides: 8. Germline V gives CDR1 MDHEN, CDR2 SYDVKM.

V and J are TRBV29-1 and TRBJ1-2, with 7 nucleotides matching TRBD1. Trimming took 4 bases from V and 8 from J; bases not matched to a gene: 19. The CDR3 totals 16 residues. Germline-derived CDR1 and CDR2 are SQVTM and ANQGSEA. CDR3 in amino acids: CSVVGDRDSSQLGYTF. The CDR3 nucleotides are TGCAGCGTTGTGGGGGATAGGGACAGTTCGCAGCTAGGCTACACCTTC.

A remark on this clone: Other DNA sequences within the sample encode an identical CDR3. CDR3 coding DNA: TGTGCCAGCAGCCAAGCTAGGTCTCAGCCCCAGCATTTT. It is translated as CASSQARSQPQHF. V and J are TRBV3-1 (or the pseudogene TRBV3-2) and TRBJ1-5, with no clear D. CDR1 is LGHDT, CDR2 YNNKEL, per germline (reference sequence). CDR3 size: 13 residues. Trimming removed 1 base at V and 6 bases at J, with 7 bases between.

The chain joins TRBV7-9 to TRBJ2-1; no definite D call. Germline V gene data show CDR1 as SEHNR and CDR2 as FQNEAQ (reference sequence). The ends were cut back, 8 bases at V and 4 bases at J, with 15 bases in the middle. The CDR3 extends over 14 amino acids. The CDR3 nucleotides read TGTGCCAGCCAGACCGGCGACTTGTACAATGAGCAGTTCTTC. Encoded protein: CASQTGDLYNEQFF.

This chain connects TRBV5-1 to TRBJ1-1; D possibly corresponds to TRBD1 (6 bases). V was cut by 2 bases and J by 5 bases, with 13 bases left in between. The germline CDR1 and CDR2 sequences are SGHRS and YFSETQ. The CDR3 consists of 14 residues. CDR3 protein: CASSLEGGGTEAFF. DNA for the CDR3: TGCGCCAGCAGCTTAGAGGGAGGGGGTACTGAAGCTTTCTTT. Complete variable domain (other parts from reference TRBV5-1 and TRBJ1-1): KAGVTQTPRYLIKTRGQQVTLSCSPISGHRSVSWYQQTPGQGLQFLFEYFSETQRNKGNFPGRFSGRQFSNSRSEMNVSTLELGDSALYLCASSLEGGGTEAFFGQGTRLTVV.

The CDR3 DNA is TGTGCCAGCAGCTTGAACGGGGCGAACACCGGGGAGCTGTTTTTT. As protein: CASSLNGANTGELFF. The chain recombines TRBV5-4 with TRBJ2-2; a weak D match, TRBD2 (5 bases). CDR1 and CDR2 from the germline V gene are SGHNT and YYREEE (reference sequence). The CDR3 extends over 15 amino acids. V lost 1 base and J 0 bases, leaving 7 bases between the germline ends.

This chain connects TRBV5-8 to TRBJ1-2, with 7 bases aligning to TRBD1. Per germline, CDR1 SGHTS and CDR2 YDEGEE. With 2 bases clipped from V and 2 bases from J, the junction kept 6 bases outside the gene matches. The CDR3 totals 15 residues. The CDR3 spells CASSLRDSLNYGYTF. The DNA of the CDR3 is TGTGCCAGCAGCTTAAGGGACAGCCTCAACTATGGCTACACCTTC.

The rearrangement uses TRBV28 and TRBJ2-7; D call uncertain. CDR3 length: 14 amino acids. Germline V lookup: CDR1 MDHEN, CDR2 SYDVKM. With 3 bases removed from V and 7 bases from J, the gap between germline ends came to 16 bases. CDR3 region: CASSFERSASEQYV. The CDR3 coding sequence is TGTGCCAGCAGTTTCGAGAGGTCCGCCTCTGAGCAGTACGTC.

The chain links TRBV18 to TRBJ1-1, with D possibly matching TRBD1 (6 bases). This CDR3 is built from 12 residues. Germline lookup yields CDR1 KGHSH and CDR2 LQKENI. The V end was cut by 3 bases, the J end by 10 bases, with 12 bases between. CDR3: CASSPPGDGAFF. The CDR3 DNA sequence: TGTGCCAGCTCACCGCCAGGGGATGGAGCTTTCTTT.

The chain uses TRBV4-3 and TRBJ2-2, with D uncertain. V lost 4 bases, J lost 6 bases, and 15 bases lay in between. Germline loops: CDR1 LGHNA, CDR2 YSLEER. The CDR3 runs to 15 residues. The CDR3 reads CASSLHLNAPGELFF. DNA for the CDR3: TGCGCCAGCAGCCTCCACTTAAACGCGCCCGGGGAGCTGTTTTTT.

This rearrangement joins TRBV7-9 to TRBJ2-3, with 8 positions matching TRBD2. Germline-derived CDR1 and CDR2 are SEHNR and FQNEAQ (reference sequence). With 0 bases clipped from V and 0 bases from J, the junction kept 11 bases outside the gene matches. The CDR3 covers 19 residues. The chain's CDR3 is CASSLARQVAGGSTDTQYF. Written as DNA, the CDR3 is TGTGCCAGCAGCTTAGCGCGTCAGGTGGCGGGGGGAAGCACAGATACGCAGTATTTT.

This sequence joins TRBV28 and TRBJ1-2; 9 positions match TRBD1. After removal of 10 bases from V and 4 bases from J, the junction contained 7 bases not matched to a gene. Germline assignment: CDR1 MDHEN and CDR2 SYDVKM. The CDR3 is 13 amino acids. The CDR3 DNA sequence: TGTGCCACCCCGGGACAGGGACCCTATGGCTACACCTTC. Protein product: CATPGQGPYGYTF.